This is a list of T cell receptor beta chains from one sample in a study of cytomegalovirus exposure and HLA in healthy donors. Generated by immunoSEQ multiplex PCR, the TCRdb table keeps only in-frame clones and is missing some. The sample records some 240,000 clones, around 90% being singletons. The sequenced sample was PBMCs. These receptor sequences come from a young woman in good health and CMV-seropositive. CDR3s leave out the opening cysteine and the closing phenylalanine or tryptophan. A clone size is listed for some rows: how often the clone was seen (once, few, many), or a class if it is expanded.

v_gene: TRBV19
abundance: once
j_gene: TRBJ1-2
CDR3aa: ASSWQAANYGYT

v_gene: TRBV19
abundance: many
j_gene: TRBJ1-1
CDR3aa: ASSIGRETSEAF

v_gene: TRBV6-6
abundance: .
j_gene: TRBJ2-7
CDR3aa: ASTAGTGSMKQY

v_gene: TRBV9
abundance: .
j_gene: TRBJ1-1
CDR3aa: ASSPPLGGEAEAF

v_gene: TRBV27
abundance: .
j_gene: TRBJ1-5
CDR3aa: ASSSGGRGPNQPQH

v_gene: TRBV7-6
abundance: .
j_gene: TRBJ2-7
CDR3aa: ASSLVDTTYEQY

v_gene: TRBV28
abundance: once
j_gene: TRBJ2-7
CDR3aa: ASSPYNYEQY

v_gene: TRBV28
abundance: .
j_gene: TRBJ1-1
CDR3aa: ASSSIHGQGDTEAF

v_gene: TRBV19
abundance: .
j_gene: TRBJ2-7
CDR3aa: ASRPTSGSFNEQY

v_gene: TRBV5-1
abundance: .
j_gene: TRBJ2-7
CDR3aa: ASSLLAGASSYEQY

v_gene: TRBV30
abundance: .
j_gene: TRBJ2-3
CDR3aa: AWSVVGQGTDTQY

v_gene: TRBV6-5
abundance: .
j_gene: TRBJ1-1
CDR3aa: ASSYSNGGSTEAF

v_gene: TRBV5-4
abundance: .
j_gene: TRBJ2-7
CDR3aa: ASSFMGVSYEQY

v_gene: TRBV6-1
abundance: many
j_gene: TRBJ2-1
CDR3aa: ASSELAGANEQF

v_gene: TRBV6-5
abundance: .
j_gene: TRBJ2-2
CDR3aa: ASSYGQGSGELF

v_gene: TRBV2
abundance: .
j_gene: TRBJ2-5
CDR3aa: ASEPIRLMSQY

v_gene: TRBV29-1
abundance: .
j_gene: TRBJ2-2
CDR3aa: SVKQRGTSGLTAGELF

v_gene: TRBV7-9
abundance: .
j_gene: TRBJ1-2
CDR3aa: ASSSAWVGAGGYT

v_gene: TRBV4-1
abundance: .
j_gene: TRBJ2-1
CDR3aa: ASSQGDLGTVNNEQF

v_gene: TRBV4-1
abundance: .
j_gene: TRBJ2-1
CDR3aa: ASSQAPYSSSYNEQF

v_gene: TRBV28
abundance: .
j_gene: TRBJ1-1
CDR3aa: ASSLRDRPF

v_gene: TRBV29-1
abundance: .
j_gene: TRBJ2-5
CDR3aa: SVELVAGEVQETQY

v_gene: TRBV30
abundance: few
j_gene: TRBJ1-3
CDR3aa: ASNRGSGNTIY

v_gene: TRBV4-1
abundance: .
j_gene: TRBJ1-5
CDR3aa: ASSQEVGARQPQH

v_gene: TRBV27
abundance: once
j_gene: TRBJ2-7
CDR3aa: ASGSTSATYEQY

v_gene: TRBV7-9
abundance: .
j_gene: TRBJ1-3
CDR3aa: ASSSWSGNSGNTIY